The clone carrying this TCR beta chain was observed a few times. This entry is derived from a study of blood T cell repertoires in COVID-19. Study-wide context: PBMCs, B-cell-depleted T cells, or T cells were the source of the cDNA or gDNA that made up the material.

In the original workflow: The authors estimated nucleated cell counts from reference gene primer amplification. TCRdb's copy holds only in-frame clones and misses some; the assay was immunoSEQ multiplex PCR. The D gene and trimming were derived from the DNA, and the V and J assignments and clone size from that table. The sample has more than 350,000 clones, 85% to 90% seen once. Participant reports of clinical history set cohort assignment. Recovery meant two consecutive negative NP/OP PCR tests, professional clearance, or resolved symptoms. This CDR3 is 13 amino acids long. With V trimmed by 4 bases and J by 10 bases, 3 bases remained unmatched. In germline, CDR1 is SNHLY, CDR2 FYNNEI.

The chain couples TRBV2 to TRBJ1-6; 8 bases map to TRBD1. This clonotype was sampled from a woman aged 45-59 years who had recovered from COVID-19. Sequencing used PBMCs or T cells enriched from blood (not recorded which). CDR3 nucleotides: TGTGCCAGCAGTGTCGACAGGGGATCACCCCTCCACTTT. It codes for CASSVDRGSPLHF.